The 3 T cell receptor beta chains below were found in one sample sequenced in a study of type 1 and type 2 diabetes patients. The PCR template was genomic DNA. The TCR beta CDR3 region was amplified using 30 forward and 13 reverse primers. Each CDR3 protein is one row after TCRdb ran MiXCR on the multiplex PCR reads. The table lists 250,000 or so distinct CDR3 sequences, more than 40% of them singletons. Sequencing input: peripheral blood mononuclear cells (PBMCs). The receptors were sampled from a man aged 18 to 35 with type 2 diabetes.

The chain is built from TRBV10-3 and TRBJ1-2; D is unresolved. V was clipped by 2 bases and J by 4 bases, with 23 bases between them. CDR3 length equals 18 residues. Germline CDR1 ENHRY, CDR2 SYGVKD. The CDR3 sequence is CAISEGSTHPMILYGYTF. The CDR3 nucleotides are TGTGCCATCAGTGAGGGGTCTACCCACCCGATGATCCTCTATGGCTACACCTTC.

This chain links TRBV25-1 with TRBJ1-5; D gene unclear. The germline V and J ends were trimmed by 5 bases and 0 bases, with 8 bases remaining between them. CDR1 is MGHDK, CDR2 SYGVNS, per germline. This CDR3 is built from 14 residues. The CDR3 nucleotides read TGTGCCAGCAGTTCCCCGGATAGCAATCAGCCCCAGCATTTT. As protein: CASSSPDSNQPQHF.

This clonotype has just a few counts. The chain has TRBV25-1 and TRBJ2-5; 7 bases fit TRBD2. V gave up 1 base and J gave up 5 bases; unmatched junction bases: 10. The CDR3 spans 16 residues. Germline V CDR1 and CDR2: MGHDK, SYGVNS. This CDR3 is CASSEFWGRATETQYF. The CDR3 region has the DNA TGTGCCAGCAGTGAATTCTGGGGGAGGGCGACGGAGACCCAGTACTTC.